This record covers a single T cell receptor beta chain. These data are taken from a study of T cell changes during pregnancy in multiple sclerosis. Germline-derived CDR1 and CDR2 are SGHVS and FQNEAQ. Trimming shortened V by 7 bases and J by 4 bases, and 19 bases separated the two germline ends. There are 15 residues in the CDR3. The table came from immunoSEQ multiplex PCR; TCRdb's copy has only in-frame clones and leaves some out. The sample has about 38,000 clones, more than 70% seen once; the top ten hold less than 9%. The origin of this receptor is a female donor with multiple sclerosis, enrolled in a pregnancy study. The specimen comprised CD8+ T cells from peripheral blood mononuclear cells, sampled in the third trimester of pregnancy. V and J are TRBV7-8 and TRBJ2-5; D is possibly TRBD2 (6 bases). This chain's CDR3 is CASTLLAEGLETQYF. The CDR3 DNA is TGTGCCAGCACCCTCTTAGCGGAGGGGTTAGAGACCCAGTACTTC.